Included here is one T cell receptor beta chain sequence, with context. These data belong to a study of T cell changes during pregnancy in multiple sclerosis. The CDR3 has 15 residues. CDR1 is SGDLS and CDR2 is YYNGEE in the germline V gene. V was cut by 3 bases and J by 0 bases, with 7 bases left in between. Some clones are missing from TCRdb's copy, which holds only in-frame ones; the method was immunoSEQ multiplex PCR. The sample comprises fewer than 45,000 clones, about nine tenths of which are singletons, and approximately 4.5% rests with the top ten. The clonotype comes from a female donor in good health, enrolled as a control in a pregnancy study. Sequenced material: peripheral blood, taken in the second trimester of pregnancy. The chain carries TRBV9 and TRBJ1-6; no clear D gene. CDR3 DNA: TGTGCCAGCAGCGCTAAAATCTCCTATAATTCACCCCTCCACTTT. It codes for CASSAKISYNSPLHF.